Shown below are 6 T cell receptor beta chains from a single sample sequenced in a study of cytomegalovirus exposure and HLA in healthy donors. Here immunoSEQ multiplex PCR was the method, and the copy in TCRdb shows in-frame clones only, minus some. The sample contains about 350,000 clones, roughly 87% of which appear only once. The sequenced material came from PBMCs. Receptors were obtained from a woman between 25 and 40 years old in good health and CMV-seropositive.

The CDR3: CASSSGGISNQPQHF. Here the CDR3 DNA reads TGTGCCAGCAGTTCGGGGGGTATTAGCAATCAGCCCCAGCATTTT. The chain is built from TRBV28 and TRBJ1-5, with D perhaps matching TRBD1 (5 bases). The CDR3 runs to 15 residues. The germline V and J ends were trimmed by 4 bases and 0 bases, with 10 bases remaining between them. Germline V gives CDR1 MDHEN, CDR2 SYDVKM.

Worth noting for this clone: Within the sample, other DNA sequences also encode this same CDR3. The rearrangement links TRBV29-1 to TRBJ2-7; D not resolved. This CDR3 region has 14 residues. The germline V gene encodes CDR1 SQVTM and CDR2 ANQGSEA. Trimming stripped 0 bases from V and 2 bases from J, with 11 bases between. The CDR3 loop is CSVEDGRGAYEQYF. In DNA, the CDR3 is TGCAGCGTTGAAGATGGACGAGGCGCCTACGAGCAGTACTTC.

The chain employs TRBV28 and TRBJ2-1; 9 bases fit TRBD1. This CDR3 contains 14 residues. V trimming: 5 bases; J trimming: 3 bases; junction bases outside the gene matches: 2. Looked up from germline, CDR1 is MDHEN and CDR2 is SYDVKM. DNA for the CDR3: TGTGCCAGCAGTGACAGGGGGAACTACAATGAGCAGTTCTTC. It codes for CASSDRGNYNEQFF.

The J gene is TRBJ2-7, the V gene TRBV27; TRBD2 might be the D (5 bases). Germline V gene data show CDR1 as MNHEY and CDR2 as SMNVEV (reference sequence). Trimming removed 6 bases at V and 2 bases at J, with 17 bases between. There are 15 residues in the CDR3. In DNA, the CDR3 is TGTGCCAGCAGCCCCCCGGGATCGCTCACCTACGAGCAGTACTTC. This sequence encodes CASSPPGSLTYEQYF.

J is TRBJ1-2 and V is TRBV15; possibly TRBD1 for D (5 bases). V lost 4 bases and J 8 bases, leaving 14 bases between the germline ends. Germline CDR1 reads LNHNV; CDR2 reads YYDKDF (reference sequence). The CDR3 runs 13 residues. CDR3 residues: CATSTIGTQGYTF. The CDR3, as DNA: TGTGCCACCAGCACCATCGGGACTCAGGGCTACACCTTC.

The V gene is TRBV9, the J gene TRBJ2-7; no reliable D call. Germline CDR1 is SGDLS and CDR2 is YYNGEE. The V end was cut by 4 bases, the J end by 2 bases, with 16 bases between. The length of the CDR3 is 15 residues. The CDR3 region has the DNA TGTGCCAGCAGCCCCTGGGTGTCCGCTACCTACGAGCAGTACTTC. It encodes CASSPWVSATYEQYF.